This T cell receptor beta chain emerged from a study of CD8+ T cells in alopecia areata. Findings and caveats of the study: For baseline CD8+ expansion, any link to response stays uncertain with one nonresponder.

RNA was extracted and reverse transcribed into cDNA as the sequencing template. Sequenced by immunoSEQ multiplex PCR; TCRdb stores in-frame clones only, minus some. Of 170,000 or so clones listed, about 60% are singletons. The treatment denotes: oral pan-JAK inhibitor, 5-10 mg twice daily. CDR1 LGHNA and CDR2 YNFKEQ come from the germline V gene. V gave up 0 bases and J gave up 7 bases; unmatched junction bases: 9. This CDR3 contains 16 residues. As to this clone: As yet, its antigen is unknown.

This sample comprised CD8+ T cells sorted from blood, obtained at week 24, from a patient treated with tofacitinib. The receptor was derived from a human donor with alopecia areata. This chain links TRBV4-2 with TRBJ2-1; the match to TRBD1 covers 7 bases. This CDR3 is CASSQEAEQGTNEQFF. CDR3 sequence (DNA): TGTGCCAGCAGCCAAGAGGCCGAACAGGGGACAAATGAGCAGTTCTTC.